The rows below give T cell receptor beta chains drawn from one sample of a study of T cell responses to AZD1222 COVID-19 vaccine. The data were produced by immunoSEQ multiplex PCR, yet TCRdb's version contains in-frame clones alone and is incomplete. The data contain about 120,000 clones, roughly 85% of them seen just once; the ten biggest clones take up about 3.3%. The source material was peripheral blood, sampled on day 0 of AZD1222 vaccination. The receptors come from an adult in good health. CDR3s include the opening cysteine and the closing phenylalanine or tryptophan. Each record gives: CDR3 length, V gene, D gene, J gene, clone size, CDR3 DNA, CDR3 protein. A D gene is named only where the DNA matches it firmly. Clone size appears in some rows only: once, few, many, or a class for an expanded clone.

12	TRBV7-2	.	TRBJ1-2	.	TGTGCCAGCAGCTTAGGAGGCTATGGCTACACCTTC	CASSLGGYGYTF
13	TRBV19	TRBD1	TRBJ1-2	.	TGTGCCAGTAGTATTCGACAGGGTACCGGCTACACCTTC	CASSIRQGTGYTF
16	TRBV5-1	TRBD2	TRBJ2-5	once	TGCGCCAGCAGCTTGGCTAGCGGGTCAACGGGGGAGACCCAGTACTTC	CASSLASGSTGETQYF
15	TRBV3-1/TRBV3-2	TRBD2	TRBJ2-5	.	TGTGCCAGCAGCCAAGCAGCTAGCGGGGTCAAGACCCAGTACTTC	CASSQAASGVKTQYF
17	TRBV2	.	TRBJ1-3	.	TGTGCCAGCAGTGAATCCCCTGGCGGGAACTCTGGAAACACCATATATTTT	CASSESPGGNSGNTIYF
13	TRBV12-5	.	TRBJ1-2	.	TGTGCTAGTGGTTTTGGGGTTAACTATGGCTACACCTTC	CASGFGVNYGYTF
15	TRBV28	.	TRBJ1-5	.	TGTGCCAGCAGAGAGCCCGGGACAAGCAATCAGCCCCAGCATTTT	CASREPGTSNQPQHF
14	TRBV11-3	.	TRBJ2-3	.	TGTGCCAGCAGCTCCTCTAAGAGCACAGATACGCAGTATTTT	CASSSSKSTDTQYF
14	TRBV7-2	.	TRBJ1-1	.	TGTGCCAGCAGCTTAATCAGCATGAACACTGAAGCTTTCTTT	CASSLISMNTEAFF
13	TRBV7-9	.	TRBJ2-7	.	TGTGCCAGCAGCTTAGAGGCATTACCCGAGCAGTACTTC	CASSLEALPEQYF